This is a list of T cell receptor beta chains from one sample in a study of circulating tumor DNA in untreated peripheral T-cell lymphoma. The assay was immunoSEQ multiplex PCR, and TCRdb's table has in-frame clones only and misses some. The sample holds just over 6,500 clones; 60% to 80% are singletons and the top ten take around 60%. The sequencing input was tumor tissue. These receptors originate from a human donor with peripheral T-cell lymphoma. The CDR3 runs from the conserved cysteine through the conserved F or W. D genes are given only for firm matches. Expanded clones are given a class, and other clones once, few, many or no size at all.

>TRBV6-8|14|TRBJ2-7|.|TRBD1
CASSYWDRANEQYF
TGTGCCAGCAGTTACTGGGACAGGGCAAACGAGCAGTACTTC
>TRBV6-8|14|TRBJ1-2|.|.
CASGDSPWDYGYTF
TGTGCCAGCGGGGACTCCCCGTGGGACTATGGCTACACCTTC
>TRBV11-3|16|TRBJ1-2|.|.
CASSTAGQATYYGYTF
TGTGCCAGCAGCACCGCGGGCCAGGCCACGTACTATGGCTACACCTTC
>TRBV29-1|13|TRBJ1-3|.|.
CSVGTGPGNTIYF
TGCAGCGTTGGCACAGGGCCAGGAAACACCATATATTTT
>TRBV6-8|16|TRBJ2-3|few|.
CASTYLGDLYTDTQYF
TGTGCCAGCACCTACCTCGGAGACTTGTACACAGATACGCAGTATTTT
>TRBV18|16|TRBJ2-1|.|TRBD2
CASSPLAGGKHNEQFF
TGTGCCAGCTCTCCACTAGCGGGAGGGAAACACAATGAGCAGTTCTTC
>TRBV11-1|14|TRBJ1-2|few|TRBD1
CASSLAGGAYGYTF
TGTGCCAGCAGCTTAGCAGGGGGCGCCTATGGCTACACCTTC
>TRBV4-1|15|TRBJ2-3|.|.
CASSQSPSNGDTQYF
TGCGCCAGCAGCCAATCCCCGTCTAACGGAGATACGCAGTATTTT
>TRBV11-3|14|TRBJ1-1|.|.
CASSSGAQNTEAFF
TGTGCCAGCAGCTCAGGGGCTCAGAACACTGAAGCTTTCTTT
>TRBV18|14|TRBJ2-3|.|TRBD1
CASSPQGAADTQYF
TGTGCCAGCTCACCACAGGGGGCTGCAGATACGCAGTATTTT
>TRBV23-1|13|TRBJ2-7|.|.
CATPDRSSYEQYF
TGCGCCACACCTGACAGGAGCTCCTACGAGCAGTACTTC
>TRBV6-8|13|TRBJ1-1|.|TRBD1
CASRTGAISEAFF
TGTGCCAGCAGGACAGGGGCTATCTCTGAAGCTTTCTTT
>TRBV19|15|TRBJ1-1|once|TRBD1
CASRIQGILNTEAFF
TGTGCCAGTAGGATACAGGGGATCTTGAACACTGAAGCTTTCTTT
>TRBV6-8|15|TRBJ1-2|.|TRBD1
CASSQSVRQGYGYTF
TGTGCCAGCAGTCAATCCGTGAGACAGGGCTATGGCTACACCTTC
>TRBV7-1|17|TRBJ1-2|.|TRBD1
CASSYLVTGQANYGYTF
TGTGCCAGCAGCTACCTCGTCACGGGACAGGCTAACTATGGCTACACCTTC
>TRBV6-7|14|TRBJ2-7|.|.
CASRRRDSPYEQYF
TGTGCCAGCAGGAGGCGGGACAGCCCCTACGAGCAGTACTTC
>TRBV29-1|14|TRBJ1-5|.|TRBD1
CSVALAGGGQPQHF
TGCAGCGTTGCTTTGGCAGGGGGCGGGCAGCCCCAGCATTTT
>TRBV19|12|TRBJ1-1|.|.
CASRGGGLEAFF
TGTGCCAGCCGAGGGGGGGGACTTGAAGCTTTCTTT
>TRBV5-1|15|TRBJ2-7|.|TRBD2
CASKTSGSPSYEQYF
TGCGCCAGCAAGACTAGCGGGAGCCCGTCCTACGAGCAGTACTTC
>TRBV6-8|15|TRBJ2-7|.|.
CASSYSLRDPYEQYF
TGTGCCAGCAGTTACTCCCTCCGGGACCCGTACGAGCAGTACTTC
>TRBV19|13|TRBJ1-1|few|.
CASRESWETEAFF
TGTGCCAGTAGGGAGTCGTGGGAGACTGAAGCTTTCTTT
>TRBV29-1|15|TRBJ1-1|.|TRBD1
CSVERGDRFGTEAFF
TGCAGCGTTGAAAGAGGGGACAGGTTCGGAACTGAAGCTTTCTTT
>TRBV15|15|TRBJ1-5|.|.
CATSREQGINQPQHF
TGTGCCACCAGCAGAGAACAGGGAATAAACCAGCCCCAGCATTTT
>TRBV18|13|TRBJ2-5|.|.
CASSQTSMETQYF
TGTGCCAGCTCACAAACTAGTATGGAGACCCAGTACTTC
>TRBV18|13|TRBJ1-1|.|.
CASSPRENTEAFF
TGTGCCAGCTCACCACGCGAGAACACTGAAGCTTTCTTT
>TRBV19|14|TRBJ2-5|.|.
CASSILAEEETQYF
TGTGCCAGTAGTATCCTAGCCGAAGAAGAGACCCAGTACTTC
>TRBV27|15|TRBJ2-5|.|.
CASSLGRRGGETQYF
TGTGCCAGCAGTTTAGGGCGGAGGGGCGGGGAGACCCAGTACTTC
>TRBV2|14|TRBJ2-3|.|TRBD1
CARAGTEVTDTQYF
TGTGCCAGGGCCGGGACAGAGGTAACAGATACGCAGTATTTT
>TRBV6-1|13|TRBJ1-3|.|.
CASSEDIGNTIYF
TGTGCCAGCAGTGAAGACATTGGAAACACCATATATTTT
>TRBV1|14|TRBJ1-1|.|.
CASSVISMNTEAFF
TGCGCCAGCAGCGTTATATCCATGAACACTGAAGCTTTCTTT
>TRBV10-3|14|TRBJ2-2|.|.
CASGLWRLGGELFF
TGTGCCAGTGGGCTTTGGAGGCTGGGCGGGGAGCTGTTTTTT
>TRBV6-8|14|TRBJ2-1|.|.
CAIIRSLSYNEQFF
TGTGCCATCATTCGGAGCCTTTCCTACAATGAGCAGTTCTTC
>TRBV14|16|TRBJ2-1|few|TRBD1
CASSLGRDSSYNEQFF
TGTGCCAGCAGCCTAGGCCGGGACAGCTCCTACAATGAGCAGTTCTTC
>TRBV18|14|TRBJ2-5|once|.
CASSPSAVQETQYF
TGTGCCAGCTCACCCTCCGCGGTACAAGAGACCCAGTACTTC
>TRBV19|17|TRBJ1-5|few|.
CASSIERGWGSNQPQHF
TGTGCCAGTAGTATAGAACGAGGGTGGGGCAGCAATCAGCCCCAGCATTTT
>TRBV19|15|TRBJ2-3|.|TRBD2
CASNGGRGATDTQYF
TGTGCCAGTAATGGAGGGAGGGGAGCCACAGATACGCAGTATTTT
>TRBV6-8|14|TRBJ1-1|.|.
CASRSIGARTEAFF
TGTGCCAGCAGATCAATAGGGGCACGAACTGAAGCTTTCTTT
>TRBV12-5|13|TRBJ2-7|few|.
CASGLPAGYEQYF
TGTGCTAGTGGTTTGCCTGCGGGCTACGAGCAGTACTTC
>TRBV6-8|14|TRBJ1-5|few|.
CASSYYGEDQPQHF
TGTGCCAGCAGTTACTACGGGGAGGATCAGCCCCAGCATTTT
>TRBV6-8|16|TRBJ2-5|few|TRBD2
CASSRGLAGAEETQYF
TGTGCCAGCAGCCGGGGACTAGCGGGAGCGGAAGAGACCCAGTACTTC
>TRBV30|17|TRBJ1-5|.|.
CAWSVRQGHFSNQPQHF
TGTGCCTGGAGTGTAAGGCAGGGCCACTTTAGCAATCAGCCCCAGCATTTT
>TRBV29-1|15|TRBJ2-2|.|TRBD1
CSVGGQGARTGELFF
TGCAGCGTCGGCGGACAGGGGGCTCGAACCGGGGAGCTGTTTTTT